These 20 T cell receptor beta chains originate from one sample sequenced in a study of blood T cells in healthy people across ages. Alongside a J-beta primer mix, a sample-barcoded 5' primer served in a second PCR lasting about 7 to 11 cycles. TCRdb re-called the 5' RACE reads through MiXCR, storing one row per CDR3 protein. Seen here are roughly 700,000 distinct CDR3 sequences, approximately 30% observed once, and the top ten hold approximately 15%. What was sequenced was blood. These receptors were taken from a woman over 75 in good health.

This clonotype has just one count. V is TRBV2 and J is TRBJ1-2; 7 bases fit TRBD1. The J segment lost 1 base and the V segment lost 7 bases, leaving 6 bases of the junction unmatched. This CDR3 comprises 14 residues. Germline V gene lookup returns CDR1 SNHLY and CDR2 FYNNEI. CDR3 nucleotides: TGTGCCAGCAAGGAACAGGGGCGTAACTATGGCTACACCTTC. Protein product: CASKEQGRNYGYTF.

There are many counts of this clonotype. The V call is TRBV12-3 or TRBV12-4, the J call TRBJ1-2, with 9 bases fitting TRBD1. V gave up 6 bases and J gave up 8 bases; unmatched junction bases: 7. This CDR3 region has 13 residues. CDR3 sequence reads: CASRPGQGRGYTF. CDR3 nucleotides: TGTGCCAGCAGACCGGGACAGGGACGGGGCTACACCTTC.

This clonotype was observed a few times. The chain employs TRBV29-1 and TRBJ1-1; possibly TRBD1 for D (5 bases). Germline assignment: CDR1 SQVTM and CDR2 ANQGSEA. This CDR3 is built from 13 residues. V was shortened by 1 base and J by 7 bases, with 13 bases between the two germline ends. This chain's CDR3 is CSVEGQIKGEAFF. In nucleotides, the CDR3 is TGCAGCGTTGAAGGACAGATTAAAGGTGAAGCTTTCTTT.

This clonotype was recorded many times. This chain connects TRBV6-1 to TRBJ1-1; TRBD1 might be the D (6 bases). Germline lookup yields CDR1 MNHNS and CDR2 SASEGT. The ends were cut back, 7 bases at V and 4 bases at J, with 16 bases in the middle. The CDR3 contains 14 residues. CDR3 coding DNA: TGTGCCAGCACCGTAGGGGGGCAGAGCACTGAAGCTTTCTTT. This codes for CASTVGGQSTEAFF.

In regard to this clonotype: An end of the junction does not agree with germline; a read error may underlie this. CDR3 in amino acids: CTSSIPTGVTEAFF. The CDR3 DNA follows: TGTACCAGTAGTATCCCGACAGGGGTCACTGAAGCTTTCTTT. This chain connects TRBV19 to TRBJ1-1; 8 bases agree with TRBD1. The CDR3 runs 14 residues. Germline CDR1 and CDR2: LNHDA and SQIVND (reference sequence). The whole variable domain, remainder taken from reference TRBV19 and TRBJ1-1, is DGGITQSPKYLFRKEGQNVTLSCEQNLNHDAMYWYRQDPGQGLRLIYYSQIVNDFQKGDIAEGYSVSREKKESFPLTVTSAQKNPTAFYLCTSSIPTGVTEAFFGQGTRLTVV.

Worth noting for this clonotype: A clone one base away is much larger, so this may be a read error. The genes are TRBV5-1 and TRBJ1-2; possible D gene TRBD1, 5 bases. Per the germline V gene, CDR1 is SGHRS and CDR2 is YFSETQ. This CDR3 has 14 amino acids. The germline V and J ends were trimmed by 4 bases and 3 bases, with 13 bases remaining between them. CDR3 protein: CASSVSGTDYGYTF. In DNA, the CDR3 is TGCGCCAGCAGCGTGTCAGGGACTGACTATGGCTACACCTTC.

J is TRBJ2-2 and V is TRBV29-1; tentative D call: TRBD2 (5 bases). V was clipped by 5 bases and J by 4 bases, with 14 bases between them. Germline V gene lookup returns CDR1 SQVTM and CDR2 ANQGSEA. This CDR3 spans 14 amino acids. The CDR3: CSVRTGLVTGELFF. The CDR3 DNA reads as TGCAGCGTTCGAACGGGGTTGGTCACCGGGGAGCTGTTTTTT.

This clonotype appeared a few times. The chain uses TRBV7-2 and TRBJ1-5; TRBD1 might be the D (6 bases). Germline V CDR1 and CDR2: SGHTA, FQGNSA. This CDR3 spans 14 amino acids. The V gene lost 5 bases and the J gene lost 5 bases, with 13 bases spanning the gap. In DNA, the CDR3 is TGTGCCAGCAGCCGGATCACAGGGCATCAGCCCCAGCATTTT. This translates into CASSRITGHQPQHF.

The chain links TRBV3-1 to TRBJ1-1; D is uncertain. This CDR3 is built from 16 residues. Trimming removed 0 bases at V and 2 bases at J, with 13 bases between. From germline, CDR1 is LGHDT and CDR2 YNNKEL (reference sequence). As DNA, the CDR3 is TGTGCCAGCAGCCAAGACGTCCTCTATGTTAACACTGAAGCTTTCTTT. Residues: CASSQDVLYVNTEAFF.

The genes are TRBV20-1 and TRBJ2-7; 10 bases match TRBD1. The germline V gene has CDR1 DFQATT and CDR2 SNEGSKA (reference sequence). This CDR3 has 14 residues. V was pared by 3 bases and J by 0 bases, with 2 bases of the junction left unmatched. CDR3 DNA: TGCAGTGCTAGGGGACAGGGGCCCTCCTACGAGCAGTACTTC. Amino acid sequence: CSARGQGPSYEQYF.

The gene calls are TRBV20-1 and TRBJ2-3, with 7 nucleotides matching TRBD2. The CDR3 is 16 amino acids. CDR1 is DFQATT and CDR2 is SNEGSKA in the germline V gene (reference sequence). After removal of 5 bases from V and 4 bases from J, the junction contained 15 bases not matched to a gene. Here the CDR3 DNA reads TGCAGTGCTGGCTATGAAGGCGTAGCGGGCGCAGATACGCAGTATTTT. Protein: CSAGYEGVAGADTQYF.

For the CDR3, the DNA is TGTGCCAGCGGATCTAGCGGGGGCCCTCAAAAGACCCAGTACTTC. Translating it yields CASGSSGGPQKTQYF. The chain carries TRBV14 and TRBJ2-5; 10 nucleotides match TRBD2. This CDR3 region has 15 residues. Unmatched junction bases numbered 12, after V lost 8 bases and J lost 6 bases. CDR1 is SGHDN, CDR2 FVKESK, per germline.

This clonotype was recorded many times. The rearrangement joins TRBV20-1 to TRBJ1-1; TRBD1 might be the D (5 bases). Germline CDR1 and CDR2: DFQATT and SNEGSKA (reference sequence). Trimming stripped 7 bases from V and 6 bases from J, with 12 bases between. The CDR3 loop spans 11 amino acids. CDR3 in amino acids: CSVDRGSEAFF. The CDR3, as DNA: TGCAGTGTAGACAGAGGTTCTGAAGCTTTCTTT.

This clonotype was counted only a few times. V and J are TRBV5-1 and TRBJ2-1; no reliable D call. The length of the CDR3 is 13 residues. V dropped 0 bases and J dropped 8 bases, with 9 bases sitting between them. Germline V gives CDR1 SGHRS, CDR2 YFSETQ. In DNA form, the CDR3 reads TGCGCCAGCAGCTTGGAAAGGCAGCATGAGCAGTTCTTC. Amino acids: CASSLERQHEQFF. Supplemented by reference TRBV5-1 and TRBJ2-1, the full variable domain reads KAGVTQTPRYLIKTRGQQVTLSCSPISGHRSVSWYQQTPGQGLQFLFEYFSETQRNKGNFPGRFSGRQFSNSRSEMNVSTLELGDSALYLCASSLERQHEQFFGPGTRLTVL.

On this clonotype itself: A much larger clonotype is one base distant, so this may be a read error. CDR3 coding DNA: TGTGCCAGCAGCCCCGGTACCTACGGGCAGTACTTC. Its translation: CASSPGTYGQYF. V and J are TRBV6-5 and TRBJ2-7; D gene uncertain. This CDR3 comprises 12 residues. The germline CDR1 and CDR2 sequences are MNHEY and SVGAGI.

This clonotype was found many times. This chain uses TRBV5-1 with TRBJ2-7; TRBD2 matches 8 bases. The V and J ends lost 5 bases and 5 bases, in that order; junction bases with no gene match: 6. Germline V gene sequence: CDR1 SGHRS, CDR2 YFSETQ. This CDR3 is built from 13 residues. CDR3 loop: CASSSYGRDEQYF. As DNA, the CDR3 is TGCGCCAGCAGTTCCTACGGGAGGGACGAGCAGTACTTC.

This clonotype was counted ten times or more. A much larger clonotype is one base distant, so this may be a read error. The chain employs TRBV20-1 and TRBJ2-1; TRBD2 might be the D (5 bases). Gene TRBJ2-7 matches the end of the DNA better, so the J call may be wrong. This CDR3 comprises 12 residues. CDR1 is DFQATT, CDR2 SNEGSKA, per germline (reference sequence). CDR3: CSAKRNYNEQYF. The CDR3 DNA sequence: TGCAGTGCTAAGCGGAACTACAATGAGCAGTACTTC.

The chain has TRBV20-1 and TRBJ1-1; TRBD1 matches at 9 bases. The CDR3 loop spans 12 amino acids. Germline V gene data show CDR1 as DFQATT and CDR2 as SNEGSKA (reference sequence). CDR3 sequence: CSARDRVPEAFF. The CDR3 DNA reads TGCAGCGCTCGGGACAGGGTCCCTGAAGCTTTCTTT.

DNA of the CDR3: TGTGCCAGCAGCATTGGAGGGACCTCGGGTTACGAGCAGTACTTC. Translated, it gives CASSIGGTSGYEQYF. The chain joins TRBV6-5 to TRBJ2-5; perhaps TRBD2 as D (6 bases). The end of the DNA is better explained by TRBJ2-7, so the J call may be wrong. The CDR3 runs 15 residues. Germline V gives CDR1 MNHEY, CDR2 SVGAGI.

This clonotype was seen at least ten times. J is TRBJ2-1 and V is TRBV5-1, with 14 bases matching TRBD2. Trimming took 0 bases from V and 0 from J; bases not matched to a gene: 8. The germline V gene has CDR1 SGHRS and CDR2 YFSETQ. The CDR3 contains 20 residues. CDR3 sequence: CASSLAPGTSGGVSYNEQFF. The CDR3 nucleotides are TGCGCCAGCAGCTTGGCCCCAGGGACTAGCGGGGGAGTCTCCTACAATGAGCAGTTCTTC.